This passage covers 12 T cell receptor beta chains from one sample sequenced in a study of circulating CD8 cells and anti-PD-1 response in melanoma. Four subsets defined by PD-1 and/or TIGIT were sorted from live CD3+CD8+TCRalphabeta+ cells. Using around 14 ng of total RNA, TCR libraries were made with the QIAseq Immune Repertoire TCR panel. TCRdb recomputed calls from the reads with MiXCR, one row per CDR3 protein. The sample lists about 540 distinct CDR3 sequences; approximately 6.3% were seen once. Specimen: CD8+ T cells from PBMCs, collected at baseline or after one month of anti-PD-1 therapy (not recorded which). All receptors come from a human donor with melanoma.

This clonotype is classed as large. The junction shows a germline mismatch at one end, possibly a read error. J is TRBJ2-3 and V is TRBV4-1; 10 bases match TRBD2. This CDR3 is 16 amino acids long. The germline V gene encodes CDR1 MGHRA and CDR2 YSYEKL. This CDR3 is CASSQGPFSGGVPLLF. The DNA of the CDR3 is TGCGCCAGCAGCCAAGGCCCTTTCAGCGGGGGGGTTCCCCTTCTGTTT.

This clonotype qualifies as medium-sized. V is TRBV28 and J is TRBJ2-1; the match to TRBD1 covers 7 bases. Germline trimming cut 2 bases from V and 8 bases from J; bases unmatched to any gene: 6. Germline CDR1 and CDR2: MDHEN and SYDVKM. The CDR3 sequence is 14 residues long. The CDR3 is CASSLQGESDEQFF. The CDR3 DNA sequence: TGTGCCAGCAGTTTACAGGGGGAGTCAGATGAGCAGTTCTTC.

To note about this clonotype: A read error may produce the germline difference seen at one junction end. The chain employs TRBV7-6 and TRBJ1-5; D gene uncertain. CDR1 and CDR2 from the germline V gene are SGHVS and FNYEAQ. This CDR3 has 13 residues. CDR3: CASSPQLNQPLHF. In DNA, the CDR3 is TGTGCCAGCAGCCCCCAACTCAATCAGCCCCTGCATTTT.

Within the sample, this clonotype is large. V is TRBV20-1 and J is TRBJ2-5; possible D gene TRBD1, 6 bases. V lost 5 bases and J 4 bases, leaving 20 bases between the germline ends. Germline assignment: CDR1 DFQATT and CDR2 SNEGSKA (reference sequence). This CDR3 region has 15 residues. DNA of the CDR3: TGCAGTGCTCGCCCAATCCTAACAGGGTCAGAGACCCAGTACTTC. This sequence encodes CSARPILTGSETQYF.

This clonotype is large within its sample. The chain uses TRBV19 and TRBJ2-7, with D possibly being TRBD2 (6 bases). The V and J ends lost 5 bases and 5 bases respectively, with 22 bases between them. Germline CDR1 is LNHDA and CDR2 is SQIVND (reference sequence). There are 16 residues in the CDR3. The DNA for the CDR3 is TGTGCCAGTAGTGTTGTTCACGGGGGAATTCTGAACGAGCAGTACTTC. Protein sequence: CASSVVHGGILNEQYF.

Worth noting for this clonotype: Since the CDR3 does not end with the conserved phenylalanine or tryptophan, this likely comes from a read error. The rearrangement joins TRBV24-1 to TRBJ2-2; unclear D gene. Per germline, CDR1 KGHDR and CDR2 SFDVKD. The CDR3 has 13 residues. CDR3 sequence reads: CGTSVKSPGELFS. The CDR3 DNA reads TGTGGCACCAGTGTAAAGAGCCCCGGGGAGCTGTTTTCT.

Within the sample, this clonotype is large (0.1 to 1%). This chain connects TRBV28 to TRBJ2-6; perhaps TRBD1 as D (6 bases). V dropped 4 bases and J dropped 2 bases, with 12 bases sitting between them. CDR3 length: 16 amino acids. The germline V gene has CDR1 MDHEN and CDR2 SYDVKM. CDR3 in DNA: TGTGCCAGCAGTTCGGGACAACATACTGGGGCCAACGTCCTGACTTTC. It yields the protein CASSSGQHTGANVLTF.

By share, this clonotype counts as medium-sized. The CDR3 loop is CASSDDGTSPYNEQFF. The DNA for the CDR3 is TGTGCCAGCAGTGACGACGGGACTAGCCCCTACAATGAGCAGTTCTTC. The chain uses TRBV6-4 and TRBJ2-1; the match to TRBD2 covers 9 bases. Germline CDR1 and CDR2: MRHNA and SNTAGT. The CDR3 sequence is 16 residues long. Germline trimming cut 2 bases from V and 2 bases from J; bases unmatched to any gene: 4.

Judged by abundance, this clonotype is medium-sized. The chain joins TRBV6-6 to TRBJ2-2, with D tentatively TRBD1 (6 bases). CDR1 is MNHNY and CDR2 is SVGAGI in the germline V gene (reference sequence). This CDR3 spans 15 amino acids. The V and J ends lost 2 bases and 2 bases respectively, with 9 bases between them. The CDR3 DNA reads TGTGCCAGCAGTTACGACAGGCGAAACACCGGGGAGCTGTTTTTT. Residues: CASSYDRRNTGELFF.

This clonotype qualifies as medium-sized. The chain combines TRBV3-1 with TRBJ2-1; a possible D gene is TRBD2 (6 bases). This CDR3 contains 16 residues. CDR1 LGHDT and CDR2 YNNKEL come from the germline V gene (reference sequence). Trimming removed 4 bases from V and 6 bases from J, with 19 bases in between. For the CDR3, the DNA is TGTGCCAGCAGCCTCGTACCGTCCACTAGCTCCAATGAGCAGTTCTTC. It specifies CASSLVPSTSSNEQFF.

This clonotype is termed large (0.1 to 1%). The CDR3 reads CASSPTDAYNEQFF. The CDR3 nucleotides are TGTGCCAGCTCACCCACAGACGCATACAATGAGCAGTTCTTC. This chain uses TRBV18 with TRBJ2-1, with D uncertain. The length of the CDR3 is 14 residues. V was pared by 3 bases and J by 4 bases, with 10 bases between. Germline V CDR1 and CDR2: KGHSH, LQKENI.

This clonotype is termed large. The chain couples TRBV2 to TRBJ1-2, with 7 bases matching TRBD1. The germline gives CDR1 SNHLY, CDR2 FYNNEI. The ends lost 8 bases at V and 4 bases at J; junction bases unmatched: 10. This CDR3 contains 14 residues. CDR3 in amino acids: CASFKTGSFYGYTF. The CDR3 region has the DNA TGTGCCAGCTTCAAGACAGGGAGTTTCTATGGCTACACCTTC.